One T cell receptor (beta chain) is described in this entry. Its specificity is unknown. The entry originates in a study of cytomegalovirus exposure and HLA in healthy donors. Germline lookup yields CDR1 SGDLS and CDR2 YYNGEE. V lost 4 bases and J lost 3, with 10 bases in between. The CDR3 runs to 13 residues. Study findings and constraints: The dataset shows that most TCR sequences were rare, while some public TCRs occurred in many donors. Confirmation was obtained in vitro that a few CMV-associated chains are specific for CMV antigens.

Donors were drawn from the roughly 120-subject validation cohort, separate from the roughly 700-subject first cohort. Produced via immunoSEQ multiplex PCR; TCRdb's table is partial and in-frame only. The data show about 330,000 clones, approximately 90% seen once. This receptor was taken from a young woman in good health and CMV-seronegative. This chain joins TRBV9 and TRBJ1-1; D gene ambiguous. The sample taken for sequencing was PBMCs. CDR3 bases: TGTGCCAGCAGCTTCTCGACACACACTGAAGCTTTCTTT. Encoded protein: CASSFSTHTEAFF.